Each of the 6 T cell receptor beta chains below was sequenced from the same sample in a study of T cells after yellow fever vaccination. TCRdb analysed the 5' RACE reads with MiXCR anew, one entry per CDR3 protein. The repertoire holds 170,000 or so distinct CDR3 sequences, with approximately 6.2% as singletons. This sample comprised CD4+ T cells sorted from PBMCs, obtained on the day of the first yellow fever vaccination. Source of these receptors: a man younger than 35 who received the YFV17D yellow fever vaccine.

This clonotype was seen many times. The chain recombines TRBV5-6 with TRBJ1-1; D unclear. V lost 4 bases and J 2 bases, leaving 15 bases between the germline ends. The CDR3 is 15 amino acids. CDR1 is SGHDT and CDR2 is YYEEEE in the germline V gene. The CDR3 reads CASSHRGWGNTEAFF. CDR3 nucleotides: TGTGCCAGCAGCCACCGAGGATGGGGAAACACTGAAGCTTTCTTT. The whole variable domain, filled in from reference TRBV5-6 and TRBJ1-1, reads DAGVTQSPTHLIKTRGQQVTLRCSPKSGHDTVSWYQQALGQGPQFIFQYYEEEERQRGNFPDRFSGHQFPNYSSELNVNALLLGDSALYLCASSHRGWGNTEAFFGQGTRLTVV.

This clonotype was recorded at least ten times. CDR3 sequence reads: CASRQGAAETQYF. The CDR3 coding sequence is TGTGCCAGCAGGCAGGGGGCGGCGGAGACCCAGTACTTC. The chain employs TRBV27 and TRBJ2-5; the match to TRBD1 covers 8 bases. The germline V gene encodes CDR1 MNHEY and CDR2 SMNVEV (reference sequence). This CDR3 comprises 13 residues. V dropped 6 bases and J dropped 5; count of bases not matched to a gene: 5.

This clonotype was seen at least ten times. This chain connects TRBV12-5 to TRBJ2-3; D unclear. CDR1 LGHNT and CDR2 FRNRAP come from the germline V gene. Between the trimmed V and J ends, which lost 2 bases and 2 bases, there was a span of 8 bases. CDR3 length equals 14 residues. The CDR3 DNA sequence: TGTGCTAGTGGTTTGCCCGCCTCCACAGATACGCAGTATTTT. Its protein is CASGLPASTDTQYF.

This clonotype was seen many times. Its ends do not fully match the called genes, so a read error is possible. The genes are TRBV7-3 and TRBJ2-1; no firm D call. The CDR3 consists of 13 residues. From germline, CDR1 is SGHTA and CDR2 FQGTGA. CDR3 amino acids: CASSLSSDNEQFF. CDR3 sequence (DNA): TGTGCCAGCAGCTTATCCTCCGACAATGAGCAGTTCTTC. Full variable domain (missing parts from reference TRBV7-3 and TRBJ2-1): GAGVSQTPSNKVTEKGKYVELRCDPISGHTALYWYRQSLGQGPEFLIYFQGTGAADDSGLPNDRFFAVRPEGSVSTLKIQRTERGDSAVYLCASSLSSDNEQFFGPGTRLTVL.

There are a few counts of this clonotype. The V gene is TRBV4-3, the J gene TRBJ1-2; D is perhaps TRBD1 (5 bases). Germline CDR1 reads LGHNA; CDR2 reads YSLEER. Trimming took 1 base from V and 0 from J, leaving 15 bases between them. CDR3 length equals 17 residues. The CDR3 DNA reads TGCGCCAGCAGCCAAGGAGGGGCGGGACGGACTAACTATGGCTACACCTTC. It is translated as CASSQGGAGRTNYGYTF.

Only a few counts were recorded for this clonotype. The chain links TRBV2 to TRBJ1-6; no definite D call. V was pared by 7 bases and J by 7 bases, with 5 bases between. Germline V gene data show CDR1 as SNHLY and CDR2 as FYNNEI. This CDR3 is 11 amino acids long. CDR3 sequence: CASKINSPLHF. The CDR3 DNA reads as TGTGCCAGCAAAATCAATTCACCCCTCCACTTT.